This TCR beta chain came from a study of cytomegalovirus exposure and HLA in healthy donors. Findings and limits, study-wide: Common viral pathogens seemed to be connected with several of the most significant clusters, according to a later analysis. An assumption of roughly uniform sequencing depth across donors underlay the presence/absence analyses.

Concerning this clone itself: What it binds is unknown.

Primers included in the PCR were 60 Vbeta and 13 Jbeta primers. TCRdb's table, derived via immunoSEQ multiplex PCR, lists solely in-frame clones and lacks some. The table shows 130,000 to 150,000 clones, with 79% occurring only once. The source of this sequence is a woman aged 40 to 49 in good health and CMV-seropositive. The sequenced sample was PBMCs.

The CDR3 spells CAWSPGWTEAFF. The CDR3 nucleotides are TGTGCCTGGAGTCCAGGTTGGACTGAAGCTTTCTTT. V usage is TRBV30 and J usage is TRBJ1-1, with D uncertain. The length of the CDR3 is 12 residues. The V and J ends lost 2 bases and 5 bases respectively, with 9 bases between them. CDR1 and CDR2 from the germline V gene are GTSNPN and SVGIG (reference sequence).